Listed here is a single TCR beta chain. The method was immunoSEQ multiplex PCR; TCRdb's version includes in-frame clones alone and lacks a portion of them. The sample has over 80,000 clones, about 90% seen once. This record belongs to a study of blood T cell repertoires in COVID-19. V was pared by 3 bases and J by 8 bases, with 12 bases of the junction left unmatched. The germline CDR1 and CDR2 sequences are SGHAT and FQNNGV. The CDR3 has 16 residues. The sequencing sample was made of peripheral blood. This sequence was found in a human donor in a cohort sampled during active COVID-19. This rearrangement joins TRBV11-2 to TRBJ2-3, with TRBD2 matching 9 bases. The CDR3 here is CASSFSIAGALATQYF. CDR3 nucleotides: TGTGCCAGCAGCTTCTCGATAGCGGGAGCATTGGCTACGCAGTATTTT.